A selection of T cell receptor beta chains follows, all from one sample in a study of T cell responses to AZD1222 COVID-19 vaccine. Repertoires were generated with immunoSEQ multiplex PCR, while TCRdb's copy carries only in-frame clones and drops some. Altogether 140,000 or so clones are present, approximately 93% being singletons, with the ten largest covering around 12%. The sample consisted of peripheral blood, taken after recovery from COVID-19. The receptors were gathered from an adult who had recovered from COVID-19. Both conserved end residues are part of each CDR3. The D gene is left open where the match is weak. Where a row states a size, it is once, few, many or the class of an expanded clone; other rows omit it.

J gene: TRBJ2-7
D gene: NA
clone size: NA
V gene: TRBV11-1
CDR3 protein: CASSPGDKSYEQYF
CDR3 DNA: TGTGCCAGCAGCCCGGGGGACAAGTCCTACGAGCAGTACTTC

J gene: TRBJ2-7
D gene: TRBD1
clone size: NA
V gene: TRBV19
CDR3 protein: CASSIRGPRTYEQYF
CDR3 DNA: TGTGCCAGTAGTATCAGGGGGCCGCGAACCTACGAGCAGTACTTC

J gene: TRBJ2-7
D gene: TRBD2
clone size: NA
V gene: TRBV20-1
CDR3 protein: CSASGKGGSSSEQYF
CDR3 DNA: TGCAGTGCTAGTGGTAAGGGCGGGAGTTCATCCGAGCAGTACTTC

J gene: TRBJ2-3
D gene: NA
clone size: NA
V gene: TRBV2
CDR3 protein: CASSPEEDTQYF
CDR3 DNA: TGTGCCAGCAGTCCCGAAGAAGATACGCAGTATTTT

J gene: TRBJ1-3
D gene: NA
clone size: NA
V gene: TRBV28
CDR3 protein: CASSLYVGTVYSGNTIYF
CDR3 DNA: TGTGCCAGCAGTTTATACGTCGGGACGGTCTACTCTGGAAACACCATATATTTT

J gene: TRBJ2-7
D gene: TRBD1
clone size: NA
V gene: TRBV25-1
CDR3 protein: CASSDSDRGPYEQYF
CDR3 DNA: TGTGCCAGCAGTGACTCAGACAGGGGGCCGTACGAGCAGTACTTC

J gene: TRBJ2-2
D gene: TRBD1
clone size: NA
V gene: TRBV19
CDR3 protein: CASNAGQGTGELFF
CDR3 DNA: TGTGCCAGTAACGCGGGACAGGGAACCGGGGAGCTGTTTTTT

J gene: TRBJ2-3
D gene: TRBD2
clone size: NA
V gene: TRBV6-6
CDR3 protein: CASSYTRGGHGDTQYF
CDR3 DNA: TGTGCCAGCAGTTACACCCGCGGGGGGCATGGAGATACGCAGTATTTT

J gene: TRBJ1-2
D gene: NA
clone size: NA
V gene: TRBV7-3
CDR3 protein: CASSLGGNYGYTF
CDR3 DNA: TGTGCCAGCAGCTTGGGGGGAAACTATGGCTACACCTTC

J gene: TRBJ2-5
D gene: NA
clone size: NA
V gene: TRBV19
CDR3 protein: CASGKPGPREETQYF
CDR3 DNA: TGTGCCAGTGGAAAACCGGGACCGAGAGAAGAGACCCAGTACTTC

J gene: TRBJ2-2
D gene: TRBD2
clone size: NA
V gene: TRBV7-8
CDR3 protein: CASSLPGLAGAGTGELFF
CDR3 DNA: TGTGCCAGCAGCTTACCGGGACTAGCGGGAGCGGGCACCGGGGAGCTGTTTTTT

J gene: TRBJ1-3
D gene: NA
clone size: NA
V gene: TRBV7-8
CDR3 protein: CASSLGSNGGVTGNTIYF
CDR3 DNA: TGTGCCAGCAGCTTAGGGAGTAATGGGGGGGTAACTGGAAACACCATATATTTT

J gene: TRBJ2-3
D gene: TRBD2
clone size: few
V gene: TRBV7-3
CDR3 protein: CASSPIAGVDTDTQYF
CDR3 DNA: TGTGCCAGCAGCCCGATAGCGGGAGTAGACACAGATACGCAGTATTTT

J gene: TRBJ1-2
D gene: TRBD1
clone size: NA
V gene: TRBV30
CDR3 protein: CTFSTGVNYGYTF
CDR3 DNA: TGTACTTTTTCGACAGGGGTTAACTATGGCTACACCTTC

J gene: TRBJ2-1
D gene: NA
clone size: NA
V gene: TRBV3-1/TRBV3-2
CDR3 protein: CASSPQIGGGNEQFF
CDR3 DNA: TGTGCCAGCAGCCCGCAAATAGGGGGAGGCAATGAGCAGTTCTTC

J gene: TRBJ1-1
D gene: NA
clone size: NA
V gene: TRBV27
CDR3 protein: CASSPRHGYTEAFF
CDR3 DNA: TGTGCCAGCAGTCCCCGCCATGGCTACACTGAAGCTTTCTTT

J gene: TRBJ1-2
D gene: TRBD1
clone size: NA
V gene: TRBV27
CDR3 protein: CASSLYQGAPRGYTF
CDR3 DNA: TGTGCCAGCAGTTTATACCAGGGGGCGCCTCGGGGCTACACCTTC

J gene: TRBJ2-6
D gene: NA
clone size: NA
V gene: TRBV11-3
CDR3 protein: CASAEGSGANVLTF
CDR3 DNA: TGTGCCAGCGCCGAAGGTTCTGGGGCCAACGTCCTGACTTTC

J gene: TRBJ2-7
D gene: NA
clone size: few
V gene: TRBV18
CDR3 protein: CASSPRGGSRSDEQYF
CDR3 DNA: TGTGCCAGCTCACCACGGGGCGGTTCCCGGAGCGACGAGCAGTACTTC

J gene: TRBJ1-1
D gene: NA
clone size: NA
V gene: TRBV5-6
CDR3 protein: CASSLQENTEAFF
CDR3 DNA: TGTGCCAGCAGCTTGCAGGAGAACACTGAAGCTTTCTTT

J gene: TRBJ1-1
D gene: NA
clone size: NA
V gene: TRBV18
CDR3 protein: CASSDTGRNTEAFF
CDR3 DNA: TGTGCCAGCTCAGATACAGGGAGAAACACTGAAGCTTTCTTT

J gene: TRBJ2-3
D gene: NA
clone size: NA
V gene: TRBV14
CDR3 protein: CASSHSSGNLLGDTQYF
CDR3 DNA: TGTGCCAGCAGCCATAGTAGCGGTAACCTTCTCGGGGATACGCAGTATTTT

J gene: TRBJ2-7
D gene: NA
clone size: NA
V gene: TRBV7-8
CDR3 protein: CASSLDQRHEQYF
CDR3 DNA: TGTGCCAGCAGCTTAGATCAGAGGCACGAGCAGTACTTC

J gene: TRBJ1-2
D gene: NA
clone size: NA
V gene: TRBV18
CDR3 protein: CASSPQGLAYGYTF
CDR3 DNA: TGTGCCAGCTCACCACAGGGTTTGGCCTATGGCTACACCTTC

J gene: TRBJ2-7
D gene: NA
clone size: NA
V gene: TRBV10-3
CDR3 protein: CAISVGERKSYEQYF
CDR3 DNA: TGTGCCATCAGTGTCGGCGAGCGGAAGTCCTACGAGCAGTACTTC

J gene: TRBJ1-1
D gene: NA
clone size: NA
V gene: TRBV7-2
CDR3 protein: CASSLDLWAANTEAFF
CDR3 DNA: TGTGCCAGCAGCTTAGATCTGTGGGCAGCGAACACTGAAGCTTTCTTT

J gene: TRBJ2-5
D gene: NA
clone size: NA
V gene: TRBV28
CDR3 protein: CASSLWTESQETQYF
CDR3 DNA: TGTGCCAGCAGTTTATGGACAGAGTCTCAAGAGACCCAGTACTTC

J gene: TRBJ2-7
D gene: TRBD2
clone size: NA
V gene: TRBV7-9
CDR3 protein: CASSLLAGGYEQYF
CDR3 DNA: TGTGCCAGCAGCTTACTAGCGGGAGGTTACGAGCAGTACTTC

J gene: TRBJ2-7
D gene: NA
clone size: NA
V gene: TRBV27
CDR3 protein: CASSTQITYEQYF
CDR3 DNA: TGTGCCAGCAGTACCCAGATTACCTACGAGCAGTACTTC

J gene: TRBJ1-1
D gene: TRBD1
clone size: NA
V gene: TRBV9
CDR3 protein: CASSNTDRDGEAFF
CDR3 DNA: TGTGCCAGCAGCAACACGGACAGGGATGGAGAAGCTTTCTTT

J gene: TRBJ2-7
D gene: TRBD2
clone size: NA
V gene: TRBV28
CDR3 protein: CASSFIMASGSYEQYF
CDR3 DNA: TGTGCCAGCAGTTTTATTATGGCTAGCGGCTCCTACGAGCAGTACTTC

J gene: TRBJ1-6
D gene: TRBD1
clone size: NA
V gene: TRBV3-1/TRBV3-2
CDR3 protein: CASSPGGQGIYGGGSPLHF
CDR3 DNA: TGTGCCAGCAGCCCGGGCGGACAGGGGATATACGGGGGAGGTTCACCCCTCCACTTT

J gene: TRBJ1-2
D gene: NA
clone size: NA
V gene: TRBV5-8
CDR3 protein: CASSLVRRSYGYTF
CDR3 DNA: TGTGCCAGCAGCTTGGTCAGGCGAAGCTATGGCTACACCTTC

J gene: TRBJ1-1
D gene: NA
clone size: NA
V gene: TRBV7-5
CDR3 protein: CARSSRYGDEAFF
CDR3 DNA: TGTGCCAGAAGCTCCAGGTACGGGGATGAAGCTTTCTTT

J gene: TRBJ1-4
D gene: NA
clone size: NA
V gene: TRBV15
CDR3 protein: CATSRGSQGGKGEKLFF
CDR3 DNA: TGTGCCACCAGCAGAGGGAGTCAAGGAGGGAAGGGTGAAAAACTGTTTTTT

J gene: TRBJ1-1
D gene: TRBD1
clone size: NA
V gene: TRBV19
CDR3 protein: CASRSRALGSGQGSEAFF
CDR3 DNA: TGTGCCAGTAGATCAAGGGCCCTGGGGTCGGGACAGGGCTCTGAAGCTTTCTTT

J gene: TRBJ1-3
D gene: NA
clone size: NA
V gene: TRBV2
CDR3 protein: CASGGDGNTIYF
CDR3 DNA: TGTGCCAGCGGGGGGGATGGAAACACCATATATTTT

J gene: TRBJ1-1
D gene: NA
clone size: NA
V gene: TRBV5-5
CDR3 protein: CASSLAIQDLTNTEAFF
CDR3 DNA: TGTGCCAGCAGCTTGGCCATTCAGGACTTGACGAACACTGAAGCTTTCTTT

J gene: TRBJ1-4
D gene: TRBD1
clone size: NA
V gene: TRBV4-1
CDR3 protein: CASSQRDRANEKLFF
CDR3 DNA: TGCGCCAGCAGCCAGAGGGACAGGGCTAATGAAAAACTGTTTTTT

J gene: TRBJ1-6
D gene: NA
clone size: NA
V gene: TRBV6-5
CDR3 protein: CASSYRGRDSPLHF
CDR3 DNA: TGTGCCAGCAGTTACCGCGGGAGGGATTCACCCCTCCACTTT

J gene: TRBJ1-1
D gene: TRBD1
clone size: NA
V gene: TRBV6-6
CDR3 protein: CASSPSGGIQNTEAFF
CDR3 DNA: TGTGCCAGCAGCCCCTCAGGGGGGATACAGAACACTGAAGCTTTCTTT

J gene: TRBJ2-7
D gene: NA
clone size: NA
V gene: TRBV10-3
CDR3 protein: CAISREGWGSLNF
CDR3 DNA: TGTGCCATCAGTCGCGAGGGTTGGGGTAGCCTAAACTTC

J gene: TRBJ1-1
D gene: NA
clone size: once
V gene: TRBV19
CDR3 protein: CASSIDLNTEAFF
CDR3 DNA: TGTGCCAGTAGTATCGACCTGAACACTGAAGCTTTCTTT

J gene: TRBJ2-7
D gene: NA
clone size: NA
V gene: TRBV28
CDR3 protein: CASSFTARRAYEQYF
CDR3 DNA: TGTGCCAGCAGTTTTACCGCCCGTAGGGCCTACGAGCAGTACTTC

J gene: TRBJ1-4
D gene: TRBD1
clone size: NA
V gene: TRBV7-2
CDR3 protein: CASSSNRDRVVLLNEKLFF
CDR3 DNA: TGTGCCAGCAGCTCAAACCGGGACAGGGTCGTTCTCCTCAATGAAAAACTGTTTTTT

J gene: TRBJ2-5
D gene: TRBD1
clone size: NA
V gene: TRBV5-4
CDR3 protein: CASSLGDRVRETQYF
CDR3 DNA: TGTGCCAGCAGCTTGGGGGACAGGGTAAGGGAGACCCAGTACTTC

J gene: TRBJ2-7
D gene: TRBD1
clone size: NA
V gene: TRBV20-1
CDR3 protein: CSASTDRGYYEQYF
CDR3 DNA: TGCAGTGCTAGTACCGACAGGGGATACTACGAGCAGTACTTC

J gene: TRBJ1-5
D gene: NA
clone size: NA
V gene: TRBV19
CDR3 protein: CASSALPGPRGDQPQHF
CDR3 DNA: TGTGCCAGTAGTGCCCTTCCGGGACCCCGGGGGGATCAGCCCCAGCATTTT

J gene: TRBJ2-7
D gene: TRBD2
clone size: NA
V gene: TRBV19
CDR3 protein: CASSTLGLAGSFSEQYF
CDR3 DNA: TGTGCCAGTAGTACCTTGGGACTAGCGGGAAGTTTTAGCGAGCAGTACTTC

J gene: TRBJ2-5
D gene: TRBD2
clone size: NA
V gene: TRBV7-9
CDR3 protein: CASSPGPSGRGKTQYF
CDR3 DNA: TGTGCCAGCAGTCCTGGCCCTAGCGGGAGGGGAAAGACCCAGTACTTC

J gene: TRBJ2-1
D gene: NA
clone size: NA
V gene: TRBV11-2
CDR3 protein: CASSLEGRVGRQFF
CDR3 DNA: TGTGCCAGCAGCTTAGAAGGCAGGGTCGGTCGGCAGTTCTTC

J gene: TRBJ2-2
D gene: NA
clone size: once
V gene: TRBV9
CDR3 protein: CASRGLEGELFF
CDR3 DNA: TGTGCCAGCAGGGGGTTAGAGGGGGAGCTGTTTTTT

J gene: TRBJ2-5
D gene: TRBD2
clone size: NA
V gene: TRBV4-2
CDR3 protein: CASSQVAGEETQYF
CDR3 DNA: TGTGCCAGCAGCCAGGTAGCGGGAGAAGAGACCCAGTACTTC

J gene: TRBJ2-1
D gene: NA
clone size: NA
V gene: TRBV10-3
CDR3 protein: CAISESPDEQFF
CDR3 DNA: TGTGCCATCAGTGAGTCGCCCGATGAGCAGTTCTTC

J gene: TRBJ2-1
D gene: NA
clone size: NA
V gene: TRBV6-1
CDR3 protein: CASSVGAGIGENEQFF
CDR3 DNA: TGTGCCAGCAGTGTAGGAGCAGGGATAGGCGAAAATGAGCAGTTCTTC